Sequencing of this T cell receptor beta chain was carried out in a study of T cell responses to AZD1222 COVID-19 vaccine. Study findings and constraints: Repertoire collection took place solely once the T cell response had peaked. The donors showed a predominance of white British ancestry and of females, with possible underestimation of clonal diversity. An increase in Spike-specific TCR breadth and depth was observed after two AZD1222 doses. At study baseline, merely about 6 AZD1222 recipients were seropositive.

Trimming took 2 bases from V and 1 from J, leaving 8 bases between them. CDR1 is SQVTM, CDR2 ANQGSEA, per germline. The CDR3 is made up of 14 amino acids. Worth noting for this clone: Its cognate antigen is unknown.

TCRdb's table, derived via immunoSEQ multiplex PCR, lists solely in-frame clones and lacks some. The sample includes about 110,000 clones, about 90% seen only once; the top ten take about 7%. The TCR was taken from an adult in good health. Here the sequenced sample was peripheral blood, taken on day 0 of AZD1222 vaccination. The chain joins TRBV29-1 to TRBJ2-2; tentative D call: TRBD1 (5 bases). The CDR3 spells CSVERQGNTGELFF. The CDR3 DNA sequence: TGCAGCGTTGAAAGGCAGGGGAACACCGGGGAGCTGTTTTTT.